These 27 T cell receptor beta chains share one sample of origin, sequenced in a study of shared clonotypes between healthy human individuals. Using immunoSEQ multiplex PCR, the repertoire was profiled, and TCRdb retains in-frame clones only, with some absent. The repertoire has 190,000 or so clones, 85% to 95% of them found once; the top ten carry more than 0.065%. The material sequenced was naive CD4+ T cells sorted from blood. As for subset: CD45RA+ positively selected. These receptors were obtained from a woman aged 25 to 45 in good health.

V and J are TRBV7-8 and TRBJ1-1; maybe TRBD1 (5 bases). The V and J ends lost 1 base and 0 bases respectively, with 15 bases between them. CDR1 SGHVS and CDR2 FQNEAQ come from the germline V gene. The CDR3 has 17 amino acids. The CDR3 sequence: CASSLVRAGNMNTEAFF. The CDR3 DNA follows: TGTGCCAGCAGCTTAGTAAGGGCAGGGAATATGAACACTGAAGCTTTCTTT.

The chain uses TRBV18 and TRBJ1-5, with TRBD1 matching 10 bases. V trimming: 2 bases; J trimming: 4 bases; junction bases outside the gene matches: 2. CDR3 length: 15 residues. Germline assignment: CDR1 KGHSH and CDR2 LQKENI. The DNA for the CDR3 is TGTGCCAGCTCACCAGGGACAGGGGAAAATCAGCCCCAGCATTTT. As protein: CASSPGTGENQPQHF.

The sample holds one count of this clone. The chain recombines TRBV27 with TRBJ1-1, with 11 bases matching TRBD1. The CDR3 runs 16 residues. V shed 6 bases, J shed 4 bases, and the junction held 10 bases outside the gene matches. CDR1 and CDR2 (germline): MNHEY, SMNVEV (reference sequence). This CDR3 reads CASSEGGQGVTTEAFF. Here the CDR3 DNA reads TGTGCCAGCAGCGAGGGGGGACAGGGGGTGACCACTGAAGCTTTCTTT.

The chain is built from TRBV19 and TRBJ2-7, with 13 bases fitting TRBD2. The trim removed 7 bases at V and 3 bases at J, leaving 18 bases unmatched. The CDR3 runs 19 residues. Germline V lookup: CDR1 LNHDA, CDR2 SQIVND (reference sequence). CDR3 DNA: TGTGCCAGTATGCCCCGCGGGACTAGCGGGATGGGATTCTACTACGAGCAGTACTTC. This sequence encodes CASMPRGTSGMGFYYEQYF.

This chain uses TRBV7-3 with TRBJ2-1; D unclear. Germline-derived CDR1 and CDR2 are SGHTA and FQGTGA. V was trimmed by 6 bases and J by 9 bases, leaving 12 bases between them. The CDR3 is 12 amino acids. The CDR3 here is CASSLFQGEQFF. DNA of the CDR3: TGTGCCAGCAGTCTCTTTCAAGGTGAGCAGTTCTTC. Looking up the rest from reference TRBV7-3 and TRBJ2-1 gives the full variable domain: GAGVSQTPSNKVTEKGKYVELRCDPISGHTALYWYRQSLGQGPEFLIYFQGTGAADDSGLPNDRFFAVRPEGSVSTLKIQRTERGDSAVYLCASSLFQGEQFFGPGTRLTVL.

This clone was seen a handful of times. The chain carries TRBV28 and TRBJ2-7; tentatively, D is TRBD2 (5 bases). Trimming removed 5 bases from V and 12 bases from J, with 17 bases in between. The CDR3 extends over 12 amino acids. Germline V gene data show CDR1 as MDHEN and CDR2 as SYDVKM. The CDR3 DNA follows: TGTGCCAGCAGTGCCTCCGGGGAATTGGGGTACTTC. It is translated as CASSASGELGYF.

The rearrangement joins TRBV6-4 to TRBJ1-2; 7 bases align to TRBD1. The trim removed 2 bases at V and 0 bases at J, leaving 6 bases unmatched. Germline CDR1 reads MRHNA; CDR2 reads SNTAGT. The CDR3 runs to 16 residues. CDR3 sequence reads: CASSDTYRGANYGYTF. The CDR3 DNA reads as TGTGCCAGCAGTGACACTTACAGGGGAGCTAACTATGGCTACACCTTC.

The J gene is TRBJ1-2, the V gene TRBV4-2, with 8 bases matching TRBD1. The CDR3 extends over 13 amino acids. The V and J ends lost 4 bases and 6 bases, in that order; junction bases with no gene match: 4. Per the germline V gene, CDR1 is LGHNA and CDR2 is YNFKEQ. In DNA form, the CDR3 reads TGTGCCAGCAGCCCGGACAGGGAGGATGGCTACACCTTC. Translating gives CASSPDREDGYTF.

This clone was seen only once. The CDR3 here is CACLAGRSLAEQYF. The CDR3 coding sequence is TGTGCCTGCCTAGCGGGAAGGTCCTTGGCCGAGCAGTACTTC. V usage is TRBV2 and J usage is TRBJ2-7, with TRBD2 matching over 9 bases. CDR3 length equals 14 residues. The germline CDR1 and CDR2 sequences are SNHLY and FYNNEI. Trimming at V came to 11 bases and at J to 6 bases, leaving 14 bases not matched to a gene.

V gene TRBV6-5 combines with J gene TRBJ2-7, with 9 bases that match TRBD2. Germline CDR1 is MNHEY and CDR2 is SVGAGI. The CDR3 spans 14 residues. The ends lost 6 bases at V and 2 bases at J; junction bases unmatched: 5. The CDR3 coding sequence is TGTGCCAGCAGGCGACTAGCGGATACCTACGAGCAGTACTTC. Translating it yields CASRRLADTYEQYF.

This chain connects TRBV6-6 to TRBJ2-3, with TRBD2 identical over 9 bases. Germline V gene sequence: CDR1 MNHNY, CDR2 SVGAGI (reference sequence). V was clipped by 7 bases and J by 0 bases; unmatched bases: 5. This CDR3 has 15 residues. CDR3: CASIPGLASTDTQYF. CDR3 nucleotide sequence: TGTGCCAGCATCCCGGGACTAGCTAGCACAGATACGCAGTATTTT.

Only a few counts were recorded for this clone. Other DNA sequences from this sample encode an identical CDR3 as well. The chain joins TRBV5-1 to TRBJ2-7; D possibly corresponds to TRBD1 (6 bases). The CDR3 spans 12 residues. From germline, CDR1 is SGHRS and CDR2 YFSETQ. With 4 bases removed from V and 6 bases from J, the gap between germline ends came to 11 bases. The DNA for the CDR3 is TGCGCCAGCAGCCTCACAGGGCGCGAGCAGTACTTC. Its translation: CASSLTGREQYF.

This CDR3 reads CASSITALSLNYGYTF. The CDR3 coding sequence is TGTGCCAGCAGCATCACGGCCCTCTCCCTTAACTATGGCTACACCTTC. The chain employs TRBV21-1 and TRBJ1-2. TRBV21-1 is a documented pseudogene. The CDR3 is made up of 16 amino acids.

The chain has TRBV6-1 and TRBJ1-2; 7 positions agree with TRBD1. With V trimmed by 6 bases and J by 4 bases, 8 bases remained unmatched. The CDR3 extends over 14 amino acids. The germline V gene encodes CDR1 MNHNS and CDR2 SASEGT. CDR3 in amino acids: CASSSTGPIYGYTF. The CDR3 DNA reads as TGTGCCAGCAGCTCGACAGGGCCCATCTATGGCTACACCTTC.

The chain recombines TRBV29-1 with TRBJ2-5; possible D gene TRBD2, 5 bases. Germline V gives CDR1 SQVTM, CDR2 ANQGSEA. The CDR3 length is 10 residues. V dropped 6 bases and J dropped 7 bases, with 9 bases sitting between them. The CDR3 protein is CSVGESTQYF. CDR3 sequence (DNA): TGCAGCGTCGGGGAGTCGACCCAGTACTTC.

This chain uses TRBV10-2 with TRBJ1-1, with 9 positions matching TRBD1. Per germline, CDR1 WSHSY and CDR2 SAAADI. The junction had 8 bases not matched to a gene; V was cut back by 4 bases and J by 8 bases. The CDR3 has 14 amino acids. CDR3 sequence: CASSGGIQGAEAFF. The DNA of the CDR3 is TGCGCCAGCAGTGGAGGTATACAGGGGGCGGAAGCTTTCTTT.

This chain links TRBV30 with TRBJ2-5; D unresolved. The tail of the sequence fits TRBJ2-7 better, so the J call may be wrong. Germline lookup yields CDR1 GTSNPN and CDR2 SVGIG (reference sequence). The CDR3 has 12 residues. Written as DNA, the CDR3 is TGTGCCTGGAGTGTTGCGGAATACGAGCAGTACTTC. Protein product: CAWSVAEYEQYF.

The V gene is TRBV4-1, the J gene TRBJ2-1; D is unresolved. V was pared by 1 base and J by 10 bases, with 11 bases between. Germline CDR1 MGHRA, CDR2 YSYEKL. The CDR3 spans 13 residues. As DNA, the CDR3 is TGCGCCAGCAGCCAAGTTGGAACACCGGAGCAGTTCTTC. Amino acids: CASSQVGTPEQFF.

The chain recombines TRBV21-1 with TRBJ2-1; TRBD1 was called by the table and not checked on the DNA. TRBV21-1 counts as a pseudogene. This CDR3 has 14 residues. The CDR3 DNA sequence: TGTGCCAGCGGGGGGACAGGAAACCACAATGAGCAGTTCTTC. Translation: CASGGTGNHNEQFF.

This rearrangement joins TRBV19 to TRBJ2-7, with D maybe TRBD2 (6 bases). CDR1 is LNHDA, CDR2 SQIVND, per germline (reference sequence). The ends were cut back, 3 bases at V and 4 bases at J, with 16 bases in the middle. This CDR3 comprises 15 residues. CDR3 bases: TGTGCCAGTAGTATCGGGGGAGCGGCACTATACGAGCAGTACTTC. Its translation: CASSIGGAALYEQYF.

V is TRBV5-1 and J is TRBJ2-5; unclear D gene. With the DNA end fitting TRBJ2-7 better, the J assignment may be wrong. The CDR3 extends over 16 amino acids. Germline values: CDR1 SGHRS, CDR2 YFSETQ. CDR3 nucleotide sequence: TGCGCCAGCAGCTTGGAACCTAGAGGTGAGATCTACGAGCAGTACTTC. Amino acid sequence: CASSLEPRGEIYEQYF.

The rearrangement joins TRBV5-5 to TRBJ2-5; no definite D call. The DNA end is a closer match to TRBJ2-7, so the J assignment may be wrong. The CDR3 consists of 12 residues. The germline gives CDR1 SGHKS, CDR2 YYEKEE (reference sequence). As DNA, the CDR3 is TGTGCCAGCAGCTTGCTGGGCTACGAGCAGTACTTC. Translation: CASSLLGYEQYF.

This clone was seen a handful of times. The chain has TRBV4-2 and TRBJ2-7, with 7 positions matching TRBD2. J gave up 6 bases and V 1 base, and 6 bases lay outside the gene matches. CDR1 LGHNA and CDR2 YNFKEQ come from the germline V gene. This CDR3 contains 14 residues. CDR3 amino acids: CASSQVGLDSEQYF. The CDR3 DNA reads TGTGCCAGCAGCCAAGTTGGACTAGACTCCGAGCAGTACTTC.

The chain links TRBV15 to TRBJ1-1; 7 bases match TRBD1. Per the germline V gene, CDR1 is LNHNV and CDR2 is YYDKDF (reference sequence). Trimming took 1 base from V and 0 from J; bases not matched to a gene: 2. The CDR3 is made up of 15 amino acids. Here the CDR3 reads CATSRGGTVNTEAFF. In nucleotides, the CDR3 is TGTGCCACCAGCAGAGGCGGGACAGTGAACACTGAAGCTTTCTTT.

This chain uses TRBV27 with TRBJ2-5; D unclear. The assigned J gene may be wrong: the sequence end matches TRBJ2-7 better. Germline V gene lookup returns CDR1 MNHEY and CDR2 SMNVEV (reference sequence). This CDR3 is built from 15 residues. CDR3 region: CASSWQYISSYEQYF. In DNA form, the CDR3 reads TGTGCCAGCAGTTGGCAGTACATCTCCTCCTACGAGCAGTACTTC.

This clone was detected only once. The chain links TRBV5-8 to TRBJ2-5, with TRBD1 identical over 10 bases. The J call may be wrong; the DNA end is better matched by TRBJ2-7. Germline CDR1 and CDR2: SGHTS and YDEGEE. The CDR3 covers 15 residues. The CDR3 DNA sequence: TGTGCCAGCAGCCCCCGGGACAGGGGCTTATTCGAGCAGTACTTC. Its translation: CASSPRDRGLFEQYF.

The rearrangement uses TRBV5-1 and TRBJ2-7; 10 nucleotides match TRBD1. Germline V gene sequence: CDR1 SGHRS, CDR2 YFSETQ. V shed 2 bases and J 4 bases; nucleotides not matched to a gene: 6. The CDR3 totals 15 residues. CDR3 in DNA: TGCGCCAGCAGCTTTACCGGGACAGGGGTATACGAGCAGTACTTC. Residues: CASSFTGTGVYEQYF.